The rows below give T cell receptor beta chains drawn from one sample of a study of cytomegalovirus exposure and HLA in healthy donors. Only in-frame clones appear in the TCRdb table, and some are missing; sequencing was by immunoSEQ multiplex PCR. The sample yields under 300,000 clones, about 80% seen once. The source material was PBMCs. All receptors derive from a woman aged 55-70 years in good health and CMV-seropositive. CDR3s include the opening cysteine and the closing phenylalanine or tryptophan. The D gene is left open where the match is weak. Expanded clones get a size class; other rows say once, few or many, or leave the size out.

d_call: TRBD2; v_call: TRBV6-5; cdr3_length: 15; j_call: TRBJ2-5; clone_size: few; cdr3_nt: TGTGCCAGCAACCCTCGGACTAGTCCTGGAGAGACCCAGTACTTC; cdr3_aa: CASNPRTSPGETQYF
d_call: TRBD2; v_call: TRBV9; cdr3_length: 14; j_call: TRBJ2-1; clone_size: -; cdr3_nt: TGTGCCAGCAGCCCTGTAGCGGGAGTCGGTGAGCAGTTCTTC; cdr3_aa: CASSPVAGVGEQFF
d_call: -; v_call: TRBV29-1; cdr3_length: 11; j_call: TRBJ2-1; clone_size: -; cdr3_nt: TGCAGCGTTTTCACTTACAATGAGCAGTTCTTC; cdr3_aa: CSVFTYNEQFF
d_call: -; v_call: TRBV5-1; cdr3_length: 11; j_call: TRBJ2-7; clone_size: -; cdr3_nt: TGCGCCAGCAGCTTCCAGGACGAGCAGTACTTC; cdr3_aa: CASSFQDEQYF
d_call: -; v_call: TRBV1; cdr3_length: 15; j_call: TRBJ2-5; clone_size: -; cdr3_nt: TGCACCAGCAGCCAAGTCAGGGGTGCTCAAGAGACCCAGTACTTC; cdr3_aa: CTSSQVRGAQETQYF
d_call: TRBD2; v_call: TRBV7-9; cdr3_length: 17; j_call: TRBJ2-1; clone_size: once; cdr3_nt: TGTGCCAGCAATTGGCTAGCGGGAGTTAGGGGACACAATGAGCAGTTCTTC; cdr3_aa: CASNWLAGVRGHNEQFF
d_call: TRBD2; v_call: TRBV2; cdr3_length: 14; j_call: TRBJ2-7; clone_size: -; cdr3_nt: TGTGCCAGCCGAGGACTAGCGGGGCCGTGGGAGCAGTACTTC; cdr3_aa: CASRGLAGPWEQYF
d_call: TRBD2; v_call: TRBV7-3; cdr3_length: 17; j_call: TRBJ2-2; clone_size: -; cdr3_nt: TGTGCCAGCAGCCTACGGGGGGGGCAGGGGTCCACCGGGGAGCTGTTTTTT; cdr3_aa: CASSLRGGQGSTGELFF
d_call: -; v_call: TRBV4-2; cdr3_length: 15; j_call: TRBJ2-7; clone_size: -; cdr3_nt: TGTGCCAGCAGCCAAGAGAGGCATCTCTCCTACGAGCAGTACTTC; cdr3_aa: CASSQERHLSYEQYF
d_call: -; v_call: TRBV19; cdr3_length: 16; j_call: TRBJ2-3; clone_size: -; cdr3_nt: TGTGCCAGTACCGGAGCGGTCGAGTCACCCGTGGATACGCAGTATTTT; cdr3_aa: CASTGAVESPVDTQYF
d_call: -; v_call: TRBV15; cdr3_length: 15; j_call: TRBJ1-1; clone_size: -; cdr3_nt: TGTGCCACCAGCAGAGATAGAGGGGGTTGGACTGAAGCTTTCTTT; cdr3_aa: CATSRDRGGWTEAFF
d_call: -; v_call: TRBV28; cdr3_length: 11; j_call: TRBJ2-7; clone_size: -; cdr3_nt: TGTGCCAGCAGTTTCCTAGGAGAGCAGTACTTC; cdr3_aa: CASSFLGEQYF
d_call: TRBD1; v_call: TRBV19; cdr3_length: 14; j_call: TRBJ2-5; clone_size: -; cdr3_nt: TGTGCCAGTAGTATCGGGACAGGCCTACAGACCCAGTACTTC; cdr3_aa: CASSIGTGLQTQYF
d_call: -; v_call: TRBV5-6; cdr3_length: 14; j_call: TRBJ2-7; clone_size: -; cdr3_nt: TGTGCCAGCAGCCCACAGGGATCAGTCTACGAGCAGTACTTC; cdr3_aa: CASSPQGSVYEQYF
d_call: TRBD1; v_call: TRBV6-1; cdr3_length: 15; j_call: TRBJ1-2; clone_size: few; cdr3_nt: TGTGCCAGCAGTGGGCCGGGACAGGCGAACTATGGCTACACCTTC; cdr3_aa: CASSGPGQANYGYTF
d_call: -; v_call: TRBV9; cdr3_length: 15; j_call: TRBJ2-1; clone_size: -; cdr3_nt: TGTGCCAGCAGCCCCCCAGGCTACACCTACAATGAGCAGTTCTTC; cdr3_aa: CASSPPGYTYNEQFF
d_call: TRBD2; v_call: TRBV5-1; cdr3_length: 12; j_call: TRBJ2-3; clone_size: -; cdr3_nt: TGCGCCAGCAGCGTCCCGGGACTAGAAAAGTATTTT; cdr3_aa: CASSVPGLEKYF
d_call: TRBD1; v_call: TRBV6-1; cdr3_length: 14; j_call: TRBJ2-6; clone_size: -; cdr3_nt: TGTGCCAGCATCAGGGGGCCTGGGGCCAACGTCCTGACTTTC; cdr3_aa: CASIRGPGANVLTF
d_call: TRBD1; v_call: TRBV28; cdr3_length: 14; j_call: TRBJ1-3; clone_size: -; cdr3_nt: TGTGCCAGCACCCGACAGGGGGCGGGAAACACCATATATTTT; cdr3_aa: CASTRQGAGNTIYF
d_call: TRBD2; v_call: TRBV7-9; cdr3_length: 15; j_call: TRBJ2-7; clone_size: once; cdr3_nt: TGTGCCAGCAGCTTAGATAATCTAGCGGCTGGCGAGCAGTACTTC; cdr3_aa: CASSLDNLAAGEQYF
d_call: -; v_call: TRBV6-5; cdr3_length: 12; j_call: TRBJ2-7; clone_size: -; cdr3_nt: TGTGCCAGCAGTTACTCCCTGGGCCCGCAGTACTTC; cdr3_aa: CASSYSLGPQYF
d_call: TRBD2; v_call: TRBV6-5; cdr3_length: 14; j_call: TRBJ2-1; clone_size: -; cdr3_nt: TGTGCCAGCAGTCGACTAGCGGGTACCAATGAGCAGTTCTTC; cdr3_aa: CASSRLAGTNEQFF
d_call: TRBD1; v_call: TRBV7-3; cdr3_length: 15; j_call: TRBJ2-5; clone_size: -; cdr3_nt: TGTGCCAGCAGCATAGGACAGGGGCGGGCAGAGACCCAGTACTTC; cdr3_aa: CASSIGQGRAETQYF
d_call: TRBD2; v_call: TRBV18; cdr3_length: 15; j_call: TRBJ2-1; clone_size: -; cdr3_nt: TGTGCCAGCTCACCTGAGGGACTAGCGAGAAATGAGCAGTTCTTC; cdr3_aa: CASSPEGLARNEQFF
d_call: TRBD1; v_call: TRBV11-2; cdr3_length: 17; j_call: TRBJ1-2; clone_size: -; cdr3_nt: TGTGCCAGCAGCTCCCGGGACAGGGGGGGGTGGGACTATGGCTACACCTTC; cdr3_aa: CASSSRDRGGWDYGYTF
d_call: TRBD1; v_call: TRBV4-1; cdr3_length: 15; j_call: TRBJ1-1; clone_size: few; cdr3_nt: TGCGCCAGCAGCACTCGGGACAGCTGGAACACTGAAGCTTTCTTT; cdr3_aa: CASSTRDSWNTEAFF
d_call: -; v_call: TRBV5-4; cdr3_length: 14; j_call: TRBJ2-1; clone_size: few; cdr3_nt: TGTGCCAGCAGCCGGGACACCACCTACAATGAGCAGTTCTTC; cdr3_aa: CASSRDTTYNEQFF
d_call: TRBD1; v_call: TRBV12-5; cdr3_length: 16; j_call: TRBJ2-2; clone_size: -; cdr3_nt: TGTGCTAGTGGCACCTCCGGACAGGCTCACACCGGGGAGCTGTTTTTT; cdr3_aa: CASGTSGQAHTGELFF
d_call: -; v_call: TRBV21-1; cdr3_length: 16; j_call: TRBJ2-5; clone_size: -; cdr3_nt: TGTGCCAGCAGCAAGAGACCGGGACAGGGAGGAGAGACCCAGTACTTC; cdr3_aa: CASSKRPGQGGETQYF
d_call: -; v_call: TRBV7-9; cdr3_length: 12; j_call: TRBJ2-2; clone_size: once; cdr3_nt: TGTTCCAGCAGCCCTGACACCGGGGAGCTGTTTTTT; cdr3_aa: CSSSPDTGELFF
d_call: -; v_call: TRBV18; cdr3_length: 13; j_call: TRBJ1-3; clone_size: -; cdr3_nt: TGTGCCAGCTCAGTTCCATCCGGAAACACCATATATTTT; cdr3_aa: CASSVPSGNTIYF
d_call: TRBD1; v_call: TRBV7-9; cdr3_length: 14; j_call: TRBJ1-1; clone_size: -; cdr3_nt: TGTTCCAGCAGCCAGTCAGGGGGGAACACTGAAGCTTTCTTT; cdr3_aa: CSSSQSGGNTEAFF
d_call: -; v_call: TRBV27; cdr3_length: 15; j_call: TRBJ1-5; clone_size: -; cdr3_nt: TGTGCCAGCAGTTTGGTGGGGGCAGGAGGTCAGCCCCAGCATTTT; cdr3_aa: CASSLVGAGGQPQHF
d_call: -; v_call: TRBV6-1; cdr3_length: 15; j_call: TRBJ2-7; clone_size: -; cdr3_nt: TGTGCCAGCAGTGAAGCGGGAGCGGCCCCCTACGAGCAGTACTTC; cdr3_aa: CASSEAGAAPYEQYF
d_call: TRBD1; v_call: TRBV5-8; cdr3_length: 15; j_call: TRBJ1-4; clone_size: -; cdr3_nt: TGTGCCAGCAGCTCTTACAGGGGGAGCGACGAAAAACTGTTTTTT; cdr3_aa: CASSSYRGSDEKLFF
d_call: TRBD1; v_call: TRBV19; cdr3_length: 14; j_call: TRBJ1-5; clone_size: -; cdr3_nt: TGTGCCAGTAGGACAGGGGGAGGAAATCAGCCCCAGCATTTT; cdr3_aa: CASRTGGGNQPQHF
d_call: -; v_call: TRBV7-3; cdr3_length: 13; j_call: TRBJ2-1; clone_size: -; cdr3_nt: TGTGCCAGCAGCTCTAACAGAGACAATGAGCAGTTCTTC; cdr3_aa: CASSSNRDNEQFF
d_call: -; v_call: TRBV6-1; cdr3_length: 13; j_call: TRBJ1-5; clone_size: -; cdr3_nt: TGTGCCAGCAGTGAAGAGGGGAATCAGCCCCAGCATTTT; cdr3_aa: CASSEEGNQPQHF
d_call: TRBD2; v_call: TRBV6-6; cdr3_length: 15; j_call: TRBJ2-7; clone_size: -; cdr3_nt: TGTGCCAGCAGTTCCAGACTAGCGTTGTCCTACGAGCAGTACTTC; cdr3_aa: CASSSRLALSYEQYF
d_call: TRBD2; v_call: TRBV5-6; cdr3_length: 15; j_call: TRBJ2-4; clone_size: once; cdr3_nt: TGTGCCAGCAGGGTGGCGGGAGTTGCCAAAAACATTCAGTACTTC; cdr3_aa: CASRVAGVAKNIQYF
d_call: -; v_call: TRBV11-2; cdr3_length: 14; j_call: TRBJ2-1; clone_size: -; cdr3_nt: TGTGCCAGCAGCTTACGTCCGACTACCAATGAGCAGTTCTTC; cdr3_aa: CASSLRPTTNEQFF
d_call: TRBD2; v_call: TRBV12-5; cdr3_length: 17; j_call: TRBJ2-1; clone_size: -; cdr3_nt: TGTGCTAGTGGCCCCAGGACTAGCGGGAGCTCCTACAATGAGCAGTTCTTC; cdr3_aa: CASGPRTSGSSYNEQFF
d_call: -; v_call: TRBV27; cdr3_length: 16; j_call: TRBJ1-5; clone_size: once; cdr3_nt: TGTGCCAGCAGTTTATGGGGCCCGAATAGCAATCAGCCCCAGCATTTT; cdr3_aa: CASSLWGPNSNQPQHF
d_call: -; v_call: TRBV21-1; cdr3_length: 21; j_call: TRBJ2-1; clone_size: few; cdr3_nt: TGTGCCAGCAGCAAAGCGCTACCCTGGCGGGAGGCCCCCCCAAAATACAATGAGCAGTTCTTC; cdr3_aa: CASSKALPWREAPPKYNEQFF
d_call: TRBD1; v_call: TRBV6-1; cdr3_length: 14; j_call: TRBJ1-5; clone_size: -; cdr3_nt: TGTGCCAGCAGTGAGGGACAGAGTAATCAGCCCCAGCATTTT; cdr3_aa: CASSEGQSNQPQHF
d_call: -; v_call: TRBV25-1; cdr3_length: 14; j_call: TRBJ1-5; clone_size: -; cdr3_nt: TGTGCCAGCAGTCCCAGGACAGGCAATCAGCCCCAGCATTTT; cdr3_aa: CASSPRTGNQPQHF
d_call: -; v_call: TRBV19; cdr3_length: 15; j_call: TRBJ2-5; clone_size: few; cdr3_nt: TGTGCCAGTAGTATCGGGTTCAGCGGACAAGAGACCCAGTACTTC; cdr3_aa: CASSIGFSGQETQYF
d_call: TRBD1; v_call: TRBV28; cdr3_length: 14; j_call: TRBJ1-4; clone_size: -; cdr3_nt: TGTGCCAGCAGCTTTAACAGGCCGCAGGGGGAACTGTTTTTT; cdr3_aa: CASSFNRPQGELFF
d_call: -; v_call: TRBV6-5; cdr3_length: 15; j_call: TRBJ1-5; clone_size: -; cdr3_nt: TGTGCCAGCAGTCCAACAGGGATTAGCAATCAGCCCCAGCATTTT; cdr3_aa: CASSPTGISNQPQHF
d_call: -; v_call: TRBV6-5; cdr3_length: 15; j_call: TRBJ1-5; clone_size: -; cdr3_nt: TGTGCCAGCAGTCCATCAGGGTATAGCAATCAGCCCCAGCATTTT; cdr3_aa: CASSPSGYSNQPQHF
d_call: -; v_call: TRBV5-6; cdr3_length: 12; j_call: TRBJ1-5; clone_size: few; cdr3_nt: TGTGCCAGCAGCTTGGGAGAGCAGCCCCAGCATTTT; cdr3_aa: CASSLGEQPQHF